Listed below are T cell receptor beta chains from one sample, sequenced in a study of blood T cell repertoires in COVID-19. Libraries were prepared by immunoSEQ multiplex PCR; TCRdb keeps only in-frame clonotypes and omits some of them. The sample carries some 170,000 clones, 80% to 90% recorded once. Specimen: peripheral blood. The source of these receptors is a woman aged 55 to 70 who had recovered from COVID-19. Each CDR3 is given with its conserved first and last residue. Fields, in order: clone size, V gene, J gene, D gene, CDR3 DNA, CDR3 protein. D genes are given only for firm matches. Clone size is stated in some rows and not others, as once, few, many or a class when expanded.

abundance: NA
v_gene: TRBV18
j_gene: TRBJ1-6
d_gene: NA
CDR3nt: TGTGCCAGCTCACCCATTCAGGGGAGTAACTCCTATAATTCACCCCTCCACTTT
CDR3aa: CASSPIQGSNSYNSPLHF

abundance: NA
v_gene: TRBV7-2
j_gene: TRBJ2-1
d_gene: NA
CDR3nt: TGTGCCAGCAGCTCATTCCTTATCGGGGGTGAGCAGTTCTTC
CDR3aa: CASSSFLIGGEQFF

abundance: NA
v_gene: TRBV28
j_gene: TRBJ1-1
d_gene: NA
CDR3nt: TGTGCCAGCAGTCTATCGACAGGTACTTTAGCTTTCTTT
CDR3aa: CASSLSTGTLAFF

abundance: NA
v_gene: TRBV5-1
j_gene: TRBJ1-1
d_gene: TRBD1
CDR3nt: TGCGCCAGCAGCTTACAGGGGGCTGAGGGCACTGAAGCTTTCTTT
CDR3aa: CASSLQGAEGTEAFF

abundance: once
v_gene: TRBV24-1
j_gene: TRBJ1-1
d_gene: TRBD1
CDR3nt: TGTGCCACCAGTGATTCGACAGGGGGATTCACTGAAGCTTTCTTT
CDR3aa: CATSDSTGGFTEAFF

abundance: NA
v_gene: TRBV6-5
j_gene: TRBJ1-1
d_gene: TRBD1
CDR3nt: TGTGCCAGTCAACAGGGGACCGACACTGAAGCTTTCTTT
CDR3aa: CASQQGTDTEAFF

abundance: once
v_gene: TRBV2
j_gene: TRBJ1-3
d_gene: NA
CDR3nt: TGTGCCAGCAAGCGCTTGACAGGCCCTGGAAACACCATATATTTT
CDR3aa: CASKRLTGPGNTIYF

abundance: NA
v_gene: TRBV7-3
j_gene: TRBJ2-1
d_gene: TRBD2
CDR3nt: TGTGCCAGCAGCCCCAGCGGGGGGGCCGTCAATGAGCAGTTCTTC
CDR3aa: CASSPSGGAVNEQFF

abundance: NA
v_gene: TRBV5-5
j_gene: TRBJ1-4
d_gene: NA
CDR3nt: TGTGCCAGCAGCATAATTAAGGAGGAAAAACTGTTTTTT
CDR3aa: CASSIIKEEKLFF

abundance: NA
v_gene: TRBV13
j_gene: TRBJ2-3
d_gene: NA
CDR3nt: TGTGCCAGCAGCTTGGCCTGGTTGCGGGGCGCAGATACGCAGTATTTT
CDR3aa: CASSLAWLRGADTQYF

abundance: NA
v_gene: TRBV2
j_gene: TRBJ2-4
d_gene: NA
CDR3nt: TGTGCCAGCGACTTGAGCCTGGGCATTCAGTACTTC
CDR3aa: CASDLSLGIQYF

abundance: NA
v_gene: TRBV28
j_gene: TRBJ1-1
d_gene: NA
CDR3nt: TGTGCCAGCACCGTAAATCCCACTGAAGCTTTCTTT
CDR3aa: CASTVNPTEAFF

abundance: NA
v_gene: TRBV10-3
j_gene: TRBJ2-1
d_gene: TRBD2
CDR3nt: TGTGCCATCACCCCTCCTCAGTCAGGACTAGCCTGGAATGAGCAGTTCTTC
CDR3aa: CAITPPQSGLAWNEQFF

abundance: NA
v_gene: TRBV6-6
j_gene: TRBJ2-2
d_gene: TRBD1
CDR3nt: TGTGCCAGCAGTCCACAGGGGGCGCGGACCGGGGAGCTGTTTTTT
CDR3aa: CASSPQGARTGELFF

abundance: NA
v_gene: TRBV6-6
j_gene: TRBJ1-1
d_gene: NA
CDR3nt: TGTGCCAGCAATACGGTGGACACTGAAGCTTTCTTT
CDR3aa: CASNTVDTEAFF

abundance: NA
v_gene: TRBV6-5
j_gene: TRBJ1-1
d_gene: TRBD1
CDR3nt: TGTGCCAGCAAACGAACAGGGGTGACGGCTGAAGCTTTCTTT
CDR3aa: CASKRTGVTAEAFF

abundance: few
v_gene: TRBV5-1
j_gene: TRBJ1-3
d_gene: NA
CDR3nt: TGCGCCAGCAGCCTAAATCTACCTGGAAACACCATATATTTT
CDR3aa: CASSLNLPGNTIYF

abundance: NA
v_gene: TRBV6-5
j_gene: TRBJ1-6
d_gene: NA
CDR3nt: TGTGCCAGCAGCTGGGCTGAGGGAGATTCACCCCTCCACTTT
CDR3aa: CASSWAEGDSPLHF

abundance: NA
v_gene: TRBV6-2/TRBV6-3
j_gene: TRBJ1-5
d_gene: NA
CDR3nt: TGTGCCAGCAGTCAGAGACCAGTGGGCAACAATCAGCCCCAGCATTTT
CDR3aa: CASSQRPVGNNQPQHF

abundance: NA
v_gene: TRBV6-6
j_gene: TRBJ1-3
d_gene: NA
CDR3nt: TGTGCCAGCAGTTCCTCGACAGCGAACTCTGGAAACACCATATATTTT
CDR3aa: CASSSSTANSGNTIYF

abundance: NA
v_gene: TRBV18
j_gene: TRBJ2-3
d_gene: TRBD2
CDR3nt: TGTGCCAGCTCACCTACTAGCGGGGGGAGAGATACGCAGTATTTT
CDR3aa: CASSPTSGGRDTQYF

abundance: NA
v_gene: TRBV19
j_gene: TRBJ2-3
d_gene: TRBD1
CDR3nt: TGTGCCAGTAGTCTAAGGACAGGGGGCAGAGATACGCAGTATTTT
CDR3aa: CASSLRTGGRDTQYF

abundance: NA
v_gene: TRBV29-1
j_gene: TRBJ2-1
d_gene: TRBD2
CDR3nt: TGCAGCGTGCCTAAGACTAGCGGGGGCTACAATGAGCAGTTCTTC
CDR3aa: CSVPKTSGGYNEQFF

abundance: NA
v_gene: TRBV7-3
j_gene: TRBJ2-3
d_gene: TRBD1
CDR3nt: TGTGCCAGCAGCTTCGACAGGGACCCAGATACGCAGTATTTT
CDR3aa: CASSFDRDPDTQYF

abundance: NA
v_gene: TRBV28
j_gene: TRBJ2-5
d_gene: NA
CDR3nt: TGTGCCAGCAGCTATGACCAAGAGACCCAGTACTTC
CDR3aa: CASSYDQETQYF

abundance: NA
v_gene: TRBV9
j_gene: TRBJ2-5
d_gene: TRBD2
CDR3nt: TGTGCCAGCAGCGGCGCCCGGGGGGTCCAAGAGACCCAGTACTTC
CDR3aa: CASSGARGVQETQYF

abundance: NA
v_gene: TRBV7-3
j_gene: TRBJ1-1
d_gene: NA
CDR3nt: TGTGCCAGCAGCTTAATCCCTGACAGTATGAACACTGAAGCTTTCTTT
CDR3aa: CASSLIPDSMNTEAFF

abundance: NA
v_gene: TRBV28
j_gene: TRBJ2-7
d_gene: TRBD1
CDR3nt: TGTGCCAGCAGTAACCGGGACAGGTCCATCCTCTCCTACGAGCAGTACTTC
CDR3aa: CASSNRDRSILSYEQYF

abundance: NA
v_gene: TRBV6-5
j_gene: TRBJ2-7
d_gene: TRBD1
CDR3nt: TGTGCCAGCAGAGACCGACAGGGGAACGAGCAGTACTTC
CDR3aa: CASRDRQGNEQYF

abundance: NA
v_gene: TRBV5-1
j_gene: TRBJ1-1
d_gene: TRBD1
CDR3nt: TGCGCCAGCAGCTCCGCCGACAGGGGGCGAACTGAAGCTTTCTTT
CDR3aa: CASSSADRGRTEAFF

abundance: NA
v_gene: TRBV9
j_gene: TRBJ2-1
d_gene: NA
CDR3nt: TGTGCCAGCAGCTCACGGACTTTTGAGCAGTTCTTC
CDR3aa: CASSSRTFEQFF

abundance: NA
v_gene: TRBV7-9
j_gene: TRBJ1-2
d_gene: NA
CDR3nt: TGTGCCAGCAGCCTACAGGGATATGGCTACACCTTC
CDR3aa: CASSLQGYGYTF

abundance: few
v_gene: TRBV11-2
j_gene: TRBJ1-1
d_gene: TRBD1
CDR3nt: TGTGCCAGCAGAGCAGGGGGTAACACTGAAGCTTTCTTT
CDR3aa: CASRAGGNTEAFF

abundance: few
v_gene: TRBV7-7
j_gene: TRBJ2-2
d_gene: TRBD2
CDR3nt: TGTGCCAGCAGCGCCCGACTAGCGACGAACACCGGGGAGCTGTTTTTT
CDR3aa: CASSARLATNTGELFF

abundance: NA
v_gene: TRBV6-5
j_gene: TRBJ2-3
d_gene: NA
CDR3nt: TGTGCCAGCAGGGGACTGAACACGCAGTATTTT
CDR3aa: CASRGLNTQYF

abundance: NA
v_gene: TRBV27
j_gene: TRBJ1-2
d_gene: NA
CDR3nt: TGTGCCAGCAGTTTTAGAGGGGAGGACTATGGCTACACCTTC
CDR3aa: CASSFRGEDYGYTF

abundance: NA
v_gene: TRBV18
j_gene: TRBJ1-2
d_gene: TRBD1
CDR3nt: TGTGCCAGCTCCCCAACAGGGGCCTATGGCTACACCTTC
CDR3aa: CASSPTGAYGYTF

abundance: NA
v_gene: TRBV11-2
j_gene: TRBJ2-4
d_gene: NA
CDR3nt: TGTGCCAGCAGCTCATACTGGGCCAAAAACATTCAGTACTTC
CDR3aa: CASSSYWAKNIQYF

abundance: NA
v_gene: TRBV6-6
j_gene: TRBJ2-6
d_gene: TRBD1
CDR3nt: TGTGCCAGCGGACAACAGGGGACTGGGGCCAACGTCCTGACTTTC
CDR3aa: CASGQQGTGANVLTF

abundance: NA
v_gene: TRBV7-9
j_gene: TRBJ2-7
d_gene: TRBD1
CDR3nt: TGTGCCAGCAGCTCCCTCACCGGGACAGCCTACGAGCAGTACTTC
CDR3aa: CASSSLTGTAYEQYF

abundance: NA
v_gene: TRBV19
j_gene: TRBJ2-7
d_gene: NA
CDR3nt: TGTGCCAGTAGTAGCGGACAGATTTCATACGAGCAGTACTTC
CDR3aa: CASSSGQISYEQYF

abundance: NA
v_gene: TRBV3-1/TRBV3-2
j_gene: TRBJ2-5
d_gene: TRBD2
CDR3nt: TGTGCCAGCAGCCAAGCTTGGGGGGGAGAGACCCAGTACTTC
CDR3aa: CASSQAWGGETQYF

abundance: NA
v_gene: TRBV9
j_gene: TRBJ2-5
d_gene: TRBD1
CDR3nt: TGTGCCAGCAGCACTTCGGGACAGGGAGAAGAGACCCAGTACTTC
CDR3aa: CASSTSGQGEETQYF

abundance: NA
v_gene: TRBV19
j_gene: TRBJ2-1
d_gene: NA
CDR3nt: TGTGCCAGTAGTATGCAGGCAGGCCATGAGCAGTTCTTC
CDR3aa: CASSMQAGHEQFF

abundance: NA
v_gene: TRBV6-4
j_gene: TRBJ1-4
d_gene: NA
CDR3nt: TGTGCCAGCAGTGCCTATCCAACGGGGATTAATGAAAAACTGTTTTTT
CDR3aa: CASSAYPTGINEKLFF

abundance: NA
v_gene: TRBV6-5
j_gene: TRBJ1-3
d_gene: TRBD1
CDR3nt: TGTGCCAGCAGTCCCCAGGACAGGGTGCACACCATATATTTT
CDR3aa: CASSPQDRVHTIYF

abundance: NA
v_gene: TRBV3-1/TRBV3-2
j_gene: TRBJ1-6
d_gene: NA
CDR3nt: TGTGCCAGCAGCCAAGGCCCGGGGGGTAATTCACCCCTCCACTTT
CDR3aa: CASSQGPGGNSPLHF

abundance: NA
v_gene: TRBV6-5
j_gene: TRBJ1-4
d_gene: TRBD1
CDR3nt: TGTGCCAGCAGTCAGACAGGGTCTAATGAAAAACTGTTTTTT
CDR3aa: CASSQTGSNEKLFF

abundance: NA
v_gene: TRBV6-5
j_gene: TRBJ2-7
d_gene: TRBD1
CDR3nt: TGTGCCAGCATCGAGGACAGGGGGGGCGACGAGCAGTACTTC
CDR3aa: CASIEDRGGDEQYF

abundance: few
v_gene: TRBV14
j_gene: TRBJ2-2
d_gene: NA
CDR3nt: TGTGCCAGCAGCCCCAGGGCGAACACCGGGGAGCTGTTTTTT
CDR3aa: CASSPRANTGELFF

abundance: NA
v_gene: TRBV6-5
j_gene: TRBJ2-6
d_gene: NA
CDR3nt: TGTGCCAGCAGTTACAAGCGATCTGGGGCCAACGTCCTGACTTTC
CDR3aa: CASSYKRSGANVLTF

abundance: few
v_gene: TRBV12-3/TRBV12-4
j_gene: TRBJ2-7
d_gene: NA
CDR3nt: TGTGCCAGCAGTTTAGCGCACACCTACGAGCAGTACTTC
CDR3aa: CASSLAHTYEQYF

abundance: few
v_gene: TRBV5-8
j_gene: TRBJ2-5
d_gene: TRBD2
CDR3nt: TGTGCCAGCAGCTTCGCTAGCGGGGGCCAAGAGACCCAGTACTTC
CDR3aa: CASSFASGGQETQYF

abundance: NA
v_gene: TRBV9
j_gene: TRBJ2-3
d_gene: NA
CDR3nt: TGTGCCAGCAGCGACCGACTAACAGATACGCAGTATTTT
CDR3aa: CASSDRLTDTQYF

abundance: NA
v_gene: TRBV6-5
j_gene: TRBJ1-1
d_gene: NA
CDR3nt: TGTGCCAGCAGTCGCCAACATGGGAACACTGAAGCTTTCTTT
CDR3aa: CASSRQHGNTEAFF

abundance: NA
v_gene: TRBV12-3/TRBV12-4
j_gene: TRBJ1-2
d_gene: NA
CDR3nt: TGTGCCAGCAGTTACACTCAGGATGGTGGCTACACCTTC
CDR3aa: CASSYTQDGGYTF

abundance: NA
v_gene: TRBV5-1
j_gene: TRBJ2-2
d_gene: TRBD1
CDR3nt: TGCGCCAGCAGCTTGGTATACTCAGGGGGCAGAACCGGGGAGCTGTTTTTT
CDR3aa: CASSLVYSGGRTGELFF

abundance: many
v_gene: TRBV29-1
j_gene: TRBJ1-2
d_gene: NA
CDR3nt: TGCAGCGGCACAAGCGGAACCTATGGCTACACCTTC
CDR3aa: CSGTSGTYGYTF

abundance: NA
v_gene: TRBV28
j_gene: TRBJ1-2
d_gene: NA
CDR3nt: TGTGCCAGCAGTTTGAGAGGGAGCGGCTACACCTTC
CDR3aa: CASSLRGSGYTF